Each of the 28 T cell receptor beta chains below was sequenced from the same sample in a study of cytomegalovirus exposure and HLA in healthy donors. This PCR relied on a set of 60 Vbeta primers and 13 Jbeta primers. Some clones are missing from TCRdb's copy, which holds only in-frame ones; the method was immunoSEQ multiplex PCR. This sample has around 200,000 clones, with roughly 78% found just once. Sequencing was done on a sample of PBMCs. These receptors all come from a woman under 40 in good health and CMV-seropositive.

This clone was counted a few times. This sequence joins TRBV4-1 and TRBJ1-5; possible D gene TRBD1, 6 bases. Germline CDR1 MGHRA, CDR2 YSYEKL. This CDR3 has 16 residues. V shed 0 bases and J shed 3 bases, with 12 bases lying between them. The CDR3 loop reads CASSQDAQGTNQPQHF. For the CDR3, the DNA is TGCGCCAGCAGCCAAGATGCGCAGGGGACCAATCAGCCCCAGCATTTT.

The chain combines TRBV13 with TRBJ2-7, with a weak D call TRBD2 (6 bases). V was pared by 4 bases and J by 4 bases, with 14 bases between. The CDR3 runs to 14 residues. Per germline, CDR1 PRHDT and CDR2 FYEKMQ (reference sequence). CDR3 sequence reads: CASSSVRELYEQYF. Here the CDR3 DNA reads TGTGCCAGCAGCTCCGTCCGGGAGTTATACGAGCAGTACTTC. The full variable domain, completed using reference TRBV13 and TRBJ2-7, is AAGVIQSPRHLIKEKRETATLKCYPIPRHDTVYWYQQGPGQDPQFLISFYEKMQSDKGSIPDRFSAQQFSDYHSELNMSSLELGDSALYFCASSSVRELYEQYFGPGTRLTVT.

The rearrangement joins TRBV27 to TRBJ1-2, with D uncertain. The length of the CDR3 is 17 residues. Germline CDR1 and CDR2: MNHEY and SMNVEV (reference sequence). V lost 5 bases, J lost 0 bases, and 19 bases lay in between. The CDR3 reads CASSPLSGQFPNYGYTF. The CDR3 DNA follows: TGTGCCAGCAGTCCTCTCAGTGGGCAGTTCCCTAACTATGGCTACACCTTC.

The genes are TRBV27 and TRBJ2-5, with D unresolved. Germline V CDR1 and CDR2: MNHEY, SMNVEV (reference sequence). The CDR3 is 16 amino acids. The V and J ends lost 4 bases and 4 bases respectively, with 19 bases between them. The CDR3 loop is CASSSGDWSPRETQYF. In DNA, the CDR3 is TGTGCCAGCAGTTCCGGCGACTGGAGCCCGAGAGAGACCCAGTACTTC.

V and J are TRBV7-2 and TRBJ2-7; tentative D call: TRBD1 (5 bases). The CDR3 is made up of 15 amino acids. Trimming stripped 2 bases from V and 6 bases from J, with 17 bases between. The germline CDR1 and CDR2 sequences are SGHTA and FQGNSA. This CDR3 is CASSLRQGLEVEQYF. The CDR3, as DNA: TGTGCCAGCAGCTTACGTCAGGGTCTTGAAGTCGAGCAGTACTTC. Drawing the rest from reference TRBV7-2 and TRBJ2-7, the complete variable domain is GAGVSQSPSNKVTEKGKDVELRCDPISGHTALYWYRQSLGQGLEFLIYFQGNSAPDKSGLPSDRFSAERTGGSVSTLTIQRTQQEDSAVYLCASSLRQGLEVEQYFGPGTRLTVT.

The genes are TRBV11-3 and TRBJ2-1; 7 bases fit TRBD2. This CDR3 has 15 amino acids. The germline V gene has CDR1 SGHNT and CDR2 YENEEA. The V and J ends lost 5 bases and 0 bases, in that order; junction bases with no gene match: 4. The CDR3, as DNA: TGTGCCAGCAGCCCCGGGGGGACCTCCTACAATGAGCAGTTCTTC. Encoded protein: CASSPGGTSYNEQFF.

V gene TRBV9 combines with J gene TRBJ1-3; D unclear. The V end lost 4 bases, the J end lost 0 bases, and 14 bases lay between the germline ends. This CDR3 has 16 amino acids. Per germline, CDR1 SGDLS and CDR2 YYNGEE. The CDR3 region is CASSSSTPYSGNTIYF. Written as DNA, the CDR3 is TGTGCCAGCAGCTCATCGACACCATACTCTGGAAACACCATATATTTT.

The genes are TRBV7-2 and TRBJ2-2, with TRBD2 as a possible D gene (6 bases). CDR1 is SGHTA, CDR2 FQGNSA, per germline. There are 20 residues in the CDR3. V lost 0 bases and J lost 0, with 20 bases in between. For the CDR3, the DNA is TGTGCCAGCAGCTTAGCGCTCCCGACTAGGGACCTTTCGAACACCGGGGAGCTGTTTTTT. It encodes CASSLALPTRDLSNTGELFF.

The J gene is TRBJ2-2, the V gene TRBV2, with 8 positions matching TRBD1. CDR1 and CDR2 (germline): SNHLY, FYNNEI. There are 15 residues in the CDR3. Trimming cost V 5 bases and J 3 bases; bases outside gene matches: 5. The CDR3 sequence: CASSKTGDDTGELFF. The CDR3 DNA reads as TGTGCCAGCAGTAAGACAGGGGACGACACCGGGGAGCTGTTTTTT.

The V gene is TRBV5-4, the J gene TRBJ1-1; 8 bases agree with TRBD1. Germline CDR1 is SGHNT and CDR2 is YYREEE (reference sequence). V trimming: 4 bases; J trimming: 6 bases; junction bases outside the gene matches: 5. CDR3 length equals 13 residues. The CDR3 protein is CASSPWTGPEAFF. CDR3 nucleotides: TGTGCCAGCAGCCCCTGGACAGGGCCTGAAGCTTTCTTT.

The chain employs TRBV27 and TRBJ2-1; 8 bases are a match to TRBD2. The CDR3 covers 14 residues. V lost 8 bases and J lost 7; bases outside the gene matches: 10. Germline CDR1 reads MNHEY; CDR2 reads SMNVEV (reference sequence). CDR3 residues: CASQGGLGGNEQFF. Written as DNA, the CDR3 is TGTGCCAGCCAAGGGGGACTAGGGGGGAATGAGCAGTTCTTC.

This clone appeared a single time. The CDR3 loop is CASSQGTSGGALDTQYF. The CDR3 DNA reads TGCGCCAGCAGCCAAGGGACTAGCGGGGGGGCCTTAGATACGCAGTATTTT. This chain connects TRBV4-3 to TRBJ2-3, with 15 bases that match TRBD2. The V and J ends lost 1 base and 5 bases, in that order; junction bases with no gene match: 4. CDR3 length: 17 residues. Germline V CDR1 and CDR2: LGHNA, YSLEER.

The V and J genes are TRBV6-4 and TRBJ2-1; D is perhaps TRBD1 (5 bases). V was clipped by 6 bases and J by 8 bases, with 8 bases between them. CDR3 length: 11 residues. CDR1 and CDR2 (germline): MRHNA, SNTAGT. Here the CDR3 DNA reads TGTGCCAGCAGGAAAGGGGATGAGCAGTTCTTC. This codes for CASRKGDEQFF.

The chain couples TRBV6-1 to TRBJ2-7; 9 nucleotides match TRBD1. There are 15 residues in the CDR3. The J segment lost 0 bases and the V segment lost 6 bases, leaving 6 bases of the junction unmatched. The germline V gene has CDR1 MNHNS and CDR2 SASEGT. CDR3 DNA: TGTGCCAGCAGGGGGCCGGGACAGGGCTCCTACGAGCAGTACTTC. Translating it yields CASRGPGQGSYEQYF.

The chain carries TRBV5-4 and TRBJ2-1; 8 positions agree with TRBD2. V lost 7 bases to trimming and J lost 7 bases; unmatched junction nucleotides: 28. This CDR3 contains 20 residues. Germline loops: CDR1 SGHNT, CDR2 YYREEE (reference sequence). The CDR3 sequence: CASLPYTSGMYNLSKNEQFF. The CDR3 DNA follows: TGTGCCAGCTTGCCCTACACTAGCGGAATGTACAATTTATCAAAGAATGAGCAGTTCTTC.

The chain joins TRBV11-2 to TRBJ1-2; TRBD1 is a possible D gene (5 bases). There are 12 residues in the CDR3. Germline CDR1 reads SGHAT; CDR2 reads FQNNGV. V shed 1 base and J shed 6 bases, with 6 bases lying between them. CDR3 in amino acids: CASSLGGDGYTF. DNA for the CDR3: TGTGCCAGCAGCTTAGGGGGGGATGGCTACACCTTC.

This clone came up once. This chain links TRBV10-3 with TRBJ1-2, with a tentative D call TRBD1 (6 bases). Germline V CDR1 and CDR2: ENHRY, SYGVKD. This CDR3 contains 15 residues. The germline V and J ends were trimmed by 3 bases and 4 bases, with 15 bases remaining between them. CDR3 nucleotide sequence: TGTGCCATCAGTGACATAGGGACAAGCACCTATGGCTACACCTTC. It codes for CAISDIGTSTYGYTF.

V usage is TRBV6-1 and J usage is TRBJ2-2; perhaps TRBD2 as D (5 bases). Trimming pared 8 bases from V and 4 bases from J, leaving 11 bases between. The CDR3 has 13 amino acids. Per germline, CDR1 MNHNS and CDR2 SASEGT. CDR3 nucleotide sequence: TGTGCCAGCGCTCAAGGAGGCACCGGGGAGCTGTTTTTT. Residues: CASAQGGTGELFF.

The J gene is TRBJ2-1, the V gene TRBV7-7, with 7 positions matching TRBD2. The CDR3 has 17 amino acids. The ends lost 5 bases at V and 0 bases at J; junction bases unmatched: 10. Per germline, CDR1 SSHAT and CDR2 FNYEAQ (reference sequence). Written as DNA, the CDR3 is TGTGCCAGCAGCCCAGTTTTGTGGGGGGGCTCCTACAATGAGCAGTTCTTC. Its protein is CASSPVLWGGSYNEQFF.

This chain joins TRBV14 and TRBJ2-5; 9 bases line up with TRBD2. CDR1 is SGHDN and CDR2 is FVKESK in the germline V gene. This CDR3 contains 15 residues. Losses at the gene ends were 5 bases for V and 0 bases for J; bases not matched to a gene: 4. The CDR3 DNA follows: TGTGCCAGCAGCTACCGACTAGCGGACCAAGAGACCCAGTACTTC. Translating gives CASSYRLADQETQYF.

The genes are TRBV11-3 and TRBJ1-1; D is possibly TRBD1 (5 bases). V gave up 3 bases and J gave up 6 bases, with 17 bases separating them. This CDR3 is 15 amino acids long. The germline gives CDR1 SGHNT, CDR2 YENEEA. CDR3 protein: CASSFPGLRAAEAFF. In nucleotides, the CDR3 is TGTGCCAGCAGCTTTCCGGGACTCAGGGCCGCTGAAGCTTTCTTT.

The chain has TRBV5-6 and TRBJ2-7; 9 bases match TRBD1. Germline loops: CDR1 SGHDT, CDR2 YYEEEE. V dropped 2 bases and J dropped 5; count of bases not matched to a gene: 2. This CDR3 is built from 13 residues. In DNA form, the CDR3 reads TGTGCCAGCAGCTTTACAGGGGGCGACGAGCAGTACTTC. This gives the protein CASSFTGGDEQYF.

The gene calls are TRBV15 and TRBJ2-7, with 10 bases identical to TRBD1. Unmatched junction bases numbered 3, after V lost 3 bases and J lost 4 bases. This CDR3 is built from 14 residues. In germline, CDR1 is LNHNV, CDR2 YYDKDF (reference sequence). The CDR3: CATSRTGGKYEQYF. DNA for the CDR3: TGTGCCACCAGCAGGACAGGGGGCAAGTACGAGCAGTACTTC.

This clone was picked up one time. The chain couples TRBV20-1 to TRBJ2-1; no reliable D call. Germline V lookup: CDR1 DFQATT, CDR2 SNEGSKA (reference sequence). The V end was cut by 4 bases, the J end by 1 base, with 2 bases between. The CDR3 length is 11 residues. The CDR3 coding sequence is TGCAGTGCTACATCCTACAATGAGCAGTTCTTC. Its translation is CSATSYNEQFF.

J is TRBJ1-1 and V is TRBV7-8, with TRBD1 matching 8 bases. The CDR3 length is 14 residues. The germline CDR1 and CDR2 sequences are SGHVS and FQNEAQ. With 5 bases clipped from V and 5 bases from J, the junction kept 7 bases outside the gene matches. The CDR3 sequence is CASSLDRGGTEAFF. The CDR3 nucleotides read TGTGCCAGCAGCCTTGACAGGGGCGGGACTGAAGCTTTCTTT.

The CDR3 region is CASSSPAGTSAWEQYF. The CDR3 nucleotides read TGTGCCAGCAGCTCGCCGGCCGGGACTAGCGCATGGGAGCAGTACTTC. The V gene is TRBV7-6, the J gene TRBJ2-7, with 10 bases fitting TRBD2. CDR1 and CDR2 (germline): SGHVS, FNYEAQ. The CDR3 loop spans 16 amino acids. Unmatched junction bases numbered 13, after V lost 4 bases and J lost 7 bases. Full variable domain (remainder filled in from reference TRBV7-6 and TRBJ2-7): GAGVSQSPRYKVTKRGQDVALRCDPISGHVSLYWYRQALGQGPEFLTYFNYEAQQDKSGLPNDRFSAERPEGSISTLTIQRTEQRDSAMYRCASSSPAGTSAWEQYFGPGTRLTVT.

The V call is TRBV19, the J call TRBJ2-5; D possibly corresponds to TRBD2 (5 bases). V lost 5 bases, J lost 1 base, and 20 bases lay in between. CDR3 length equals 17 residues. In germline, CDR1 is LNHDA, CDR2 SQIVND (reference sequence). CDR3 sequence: CASSVPRRGLVQETQYF. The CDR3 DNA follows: TGTGCCAGTAGTGTACCTCGACGGGGTCTGGTCCAAGAGACCCAGTACTTC.

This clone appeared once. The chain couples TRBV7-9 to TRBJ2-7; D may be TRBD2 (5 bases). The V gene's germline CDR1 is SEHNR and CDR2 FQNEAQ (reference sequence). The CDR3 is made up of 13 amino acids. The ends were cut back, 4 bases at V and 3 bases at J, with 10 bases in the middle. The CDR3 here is CASSSGLLYEQYF. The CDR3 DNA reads TGTGCCAGCAGCTCAGGACTTCTCTACGAGCAGTACTTC. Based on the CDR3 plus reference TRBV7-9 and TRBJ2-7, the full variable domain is DTGVSQNPRHKITKRGQNVTFRCDPISEHNRLYWYRQTLGQGPEFLTYFQNEAQLEKSRLLSDRFSAERPKGSFSTLEIQRTEQGDSAMYLCASSSGLLYEQYFGPGTRLTVT.